This TCR beta chain was recorded in a study of T cell responses to AZD1222 COVID-19 vaccine. With 0 bases clipped from V and 1 base from J, the junction kept 3 bases outside the gene matches. Per germline, CDR1 SNHLY and CDR2 FYNNEI. The CDR3 consists of 16 residues. The study, taken as a whole, reports: Spike-wide vaccine-associated CD4 TCRs dominated at 160-218 and 743-854.

For this clone: Antigen unknown.

Assay used: immunoSEQ multiplex PCR; TCRdb lists only in-frame clones, some missing. The table shows 50,000 to 70,000 clones, with more than 80% occurring only once. Sample: peripheral blood, taken on day 0 of MenACWY control vaccination. The TCR comes from an adult in good health. The chain has TRBV2 and TRBJ2-7; 10 bases are shared with TRBD2. CDR3 protein: CASSEAGLAVSYEQYF. CDR3 in DNA: TGTGCCAGCAGTGAAGCTGGACTAGCGGTGTCCTACGAGCAGTACTTC.